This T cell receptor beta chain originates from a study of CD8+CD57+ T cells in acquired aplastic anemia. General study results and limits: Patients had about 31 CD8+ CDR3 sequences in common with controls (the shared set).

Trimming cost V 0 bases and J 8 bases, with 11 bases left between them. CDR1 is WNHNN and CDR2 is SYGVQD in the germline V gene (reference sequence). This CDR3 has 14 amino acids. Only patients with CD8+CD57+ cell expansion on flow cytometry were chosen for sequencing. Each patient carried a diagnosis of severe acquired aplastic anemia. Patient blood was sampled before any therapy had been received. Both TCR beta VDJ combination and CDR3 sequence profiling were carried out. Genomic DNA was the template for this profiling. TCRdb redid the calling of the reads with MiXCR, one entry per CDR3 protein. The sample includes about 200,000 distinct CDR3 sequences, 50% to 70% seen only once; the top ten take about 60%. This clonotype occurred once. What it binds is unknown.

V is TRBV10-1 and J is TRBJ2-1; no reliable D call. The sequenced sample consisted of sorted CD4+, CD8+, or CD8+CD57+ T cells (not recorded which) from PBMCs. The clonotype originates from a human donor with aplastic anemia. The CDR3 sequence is CASSESWTKDEQFF. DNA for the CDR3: TGCGCCAGCAGTGAGTCATGGACGAAGGATGAGCAGTTCTTC.